What follows are 18 T cell receptor beta chains derived from one specimen sequenced in a study of T cell clonotyping in hematopoietic cell transplantation. Produced via immunoSEQ multiplex PCR; TCRdb's table is partial and in-frame only. The sample has about 36,000 clones, approximately 88% seen once; the top ten hold roughly 2%. Sequencing was carried out using peripheral blood mononuclear cells. Receptor source: a woman between 35 and 50 years old in good health. Some clones in this sample may be carry-over from other donors' samples.

The chain recombines TRBV7-9 with TRBJ2-5; 7 bases are shared with TRBD1. Unmatched junction bases numbered 4, after V lost 1 base and J lost 2 bases. The germline V gene has CDR1 SEHNR and CDR2 FQNEAQ (reference sequence). The CDR3 has 15 amino acids. The CDR3 DNA reads as TGTGCCAGCAGCTTAGGGGACAGCACACAAGAGACCCAGTACTTC. Its translation is CASSLGDSTQETQYF.

This chain joins TRBV19 and TRBJ2-2, with D perhaps matching TRBD1 (5 bases). The germline V gene encodes CDR1 LNHDA and CDR2 SQIVND (reference sequence). Trimming took 1 base from V and 1 from J, leaving 13 bases between them. This CDR3 is built from 17 residues. As DNA, the CDR3 is TGTGCCAGTAGTATAGTGGGTGGGGCCTTGAACACCGGGGAGCTGTTTTTT. Protein: CASSIVGGALNTGELFF.

The chain carries TRBV5-1 and TRBJ2-3; D perhaps matches TRBD2 (6 bases). Trimming removed 1 base from V and 5 bases from J, with 8 bases in between. Germline V CDR1 and CDR2: SGHRS, YFSETQ. The CDR3 is 13 residues long. The CDR3 nucleotides are TGCGCCAGCAGCTTGTCGGGGGAAGATACGCAGTATTTT. Amino acids: CASSLSGEDTQYF.

The chain couples TRBV10-3 to TRBJ1-2; D is uncertain. This CDR3 has 13 residues. V was clipped by 6 bases and J by 1 base, with 9 bases between them. CDR1 is ENHRY, CDR2 SYGVKD, per germline. CDR3 nucleotide sequence: TGTGCCATCAGGGGCGACAATAACTATGGCTACACCTTC. Encoded protein: CAIRGDNNYGYTF.

The chain employs TRBV29-1 and TRBJ1-4; TRBD1 agrees at 8 bases. V was pared by 4 bases and J by 6 bases, with 7 bases of the junction left unmatched. The germline CDR1 and CDR2 sequences are SQVTM and ANQGSEA. The CDR3 covers 14 residues. CDR3 sequence reads: CSVVATGAHEKLFF. The CDR3, as DNA: TGCAGCGTTGTGGCGACAGGGGCACATGAAAAACTGTTTTTT.

The chain is built from TRBV5-4 and TRBJ1-5; perhaps TRBD1 as D (6 bases). V was shortened by 4 bases and J by 9 bases, with 20 bases between the two germline ends. CDR3 size: 15 residues. The germline gives CDR1 SGHNT, CDR2 YYREEE (reference sequence). The CDR3 sequence is CASSPTGSQKRPQHF. DNA for the CDR3: TGTGCCAGCAGCCCCACAGGGTCACAGAAGCGGCCCCAGCATTTT.

The gene calls are TRBV19 and TRBJ2-5, with TRBD2 matching over 7 bases. Germline values: CDR1 LNHDA, CDR2 SQIVND (reference sequence). V was clipped by 7 bases and J by 1 base; unmatched bases: 6. The CDR3 length is 14 residues. The CDR3 DNA reads TGTGCCAGTACCCAGCGGGGCAGCCAAGAGACCCAGTACTTC. Translation gives CASTQRGSQETQYF.

The rearrangement links TRBV11-2 to TRBJ1-2; tentatively, D is TRBD1 (5 bases). Between the trimmed V and J ends, which lost 1 base and 7 bases, there was a span of 7 bases. The CDR3 runs to 12 residues. Germline V gene data show CDR1 as SGHAT and CDR2 as FQNNGV. The CDR3 DNA reads TGTGCCAGCAGCTTAGCGGGGGGTGGCTACACCTTC. This sequence encodes CASSLAGGGYTF.

V usage is TRBV5-1 and J usage is TRBJ1-5, with a weak D call TRBD1 (5 bases). The CDR3 is 15 amino acids. Germline loops: CDR1 SGHRS, CDR2 YFSETQ. V lost 3 bases and J 6 bases, leaving 16 bases between the germline ends. The CDR3 is CASSSGPDIGQPQHF. CDR3 coding DNA: TGCGCCAGCAGCTCGGGACCAGACATCGGTCAGCCCCAGCATTTT.

This chain uses TRBV11-3 with TRBJ2-6; D not certain. The CDR3 has 14 residues. Germline V gene sequence: CDR1 SGHNT, CDR2 YENEEA. Trimming removed 5 bases from V and 0 bases from J, with 5 bases in between. The CDR3 spells CASSMSSGANVLTF. CDR3 bases: TGTGCCAGCAGCATGAGCTCTGGGGCCAACGTCCTGACTTTC.

The CDR3: CASSLGRDRGTYGYTF. In DNA, the CDR3 is TGCGCCAGCAGCTTGGGGAGAGACAGGGGTACCTATGGCTACACCTTC. The chain has TRBV5-1 and TRBJ1-2; TRBD1 aligns across 8 bases. V was clipped by 0 bases and J by 4 bases; unmatched bases: 8. In germline, CDR1 is SGHRS, CDR2 YFSETQ. The CDR3 runs to 16 residues.

This rearrangement joins TRBV29-1 to TRBJ2-7; D is perhaps TRBD1 or TRBD2 (7 bases each). V lost 5 bases, J lost 3 bases, and 14 bases lay in between. Germline CDR1 reads SQVTM; CDR2 reads ANQGSEA. The CDR3 runs to 13 residues. The CDR3 sequence: CSVREGALYEQYF. Written as DNA, the CDR3 is TGCAGCGTTAGGGAGGGGGCCCTCTACGAGCAGTACTTC.

In this sample, this clone turned up once. V usage is TRBV28 and J usage is TRBJ2-3, with D possibly matching TRBD2 (6 bases). The germline CDR1 and CDR2 sequences are MDHEN and SYDVKM. Trimming removed 6 bases from V and 3 bases from J, with 19 bases in between. CDR3 length: 16 residues. CDR3 DNA: TGTGCCAGCAGCTTTTCGGGACTGTCAGGGACAGATACGCAGTATTTT. Translation: CASSFSGLSGTDTQYF.

To note about this clone: Without the conserved terminal phenylalanine or tryptophan, this CDR3 likely stems from a read error. It is unclear where the CDR3 begins or ends on the DNA, so no DNA is shown, and the CDR3 is as TCRdb lists it. The CDR3 protein is CASSAQGRSTL. This rearrangement joins TRBV6-1 to TRBJ1-5; TRBD1, the D gene given by the table, was not confirmed from the DNA. The CDR3 is 11 residues long, counting both termini. The germline V gene encodes CDR1 MNHNS and CDR2 SASEGT.

J is TRBJ1-1 and V is TRBV5-1; D is possibly TRBD1 (5 bases). Germline CDR1 reads SGHRS; CDR2 reads YFSETQ. The CDR3 is 14 amino acids. V was clipped by 0 bases and J by 8 bases, with 14 bases between them. The CDR3 DNA follows: TGCGCCAGCAGCTTGGAAGGGGCCCGAAGAGAAGCTTTCTTT. This sequence encodes CASSLEGARREAFF.

V usage is TRBV10-3 and J usage is TRBJ2-6; D uncertain. Trimming took off 8 bases at V and 4 bases at J, with 6 bases between the two ends. CDR3 length: 12 amino acids. The V gene's germline CDR1 is ENHRY and CDR2 SYGVKD. CDR3 amino acids: CAISEGANVLTF. CDR3 nucleotides: TGTGCCATCTCAGAAGGGGCCAACGTCCTGACTTTC.

The V call is TRBV5-6, the J call TRBJ1-1; maybe TRBD1 (6 bases). Trimming took off 0 bases at V and 0 bases at J, with 6 bases between the two ends. CDR3 length: 14 residues. Per the germline V gene, CDR1 is SGHDT and CDR2 is YYEEEE. DNA for the CDR3: TGTGCCAGCAGCTTGGGGACAGTGAACACTGAAGCTTTCTTT. It is translated as CASSLGTVNTEAFF.

The V gene is TRBV6-1, the J gene TRBJ2-3, with D maybe TRBD1 (6 bases). V was shortened by 4 bases and J by 2 bases, with 19 bases between the two germline ends. Looked up from germline, CDR1 is MNHNS and CDR2 is SASEGT. CDR3 length equals 17 residues. CDR3 in DNA: TGTGCCAGCAGTGGACAGGCCATGAAGGCCCCCACAGATACGCAGTATTTT. Protein product: CASSGQAMKAPTDTQYF.